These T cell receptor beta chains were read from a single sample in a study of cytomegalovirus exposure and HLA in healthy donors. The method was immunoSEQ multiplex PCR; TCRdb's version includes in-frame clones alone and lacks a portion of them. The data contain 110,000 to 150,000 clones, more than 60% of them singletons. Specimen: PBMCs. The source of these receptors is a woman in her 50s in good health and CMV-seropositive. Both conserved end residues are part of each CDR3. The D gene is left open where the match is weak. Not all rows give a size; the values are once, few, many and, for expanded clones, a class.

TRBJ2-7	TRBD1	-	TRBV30	TGTGCCGGGGTATCCGGGACAGGGTCCGAGCAGTACTTC	CAGVSGTGSEQYF
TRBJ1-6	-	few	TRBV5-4	TGTGCCAGCAGCTTGTGGGAGAGCTCCTATAATTCACCCCTCCACTTT	CASSLWESSYNSPLHF
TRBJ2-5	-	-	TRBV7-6	TGTGCCAGCAGCCCCCCCGCGGGTTTGAACCAAGAGACCCAGTACTTC	CASSPPAGLNQETQYF
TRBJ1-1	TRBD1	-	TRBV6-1	TGTGCCAGCAGGGGACAGGCGCGGACTGAAGCTTTCTTT	CASRGQARTEAFF
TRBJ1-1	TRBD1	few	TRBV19	TGTGCCAGTACCCTTGGGACAGGGAGAGCTTTCTTT	CASTLGTGRAFF
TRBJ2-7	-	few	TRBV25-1	TGTGCCAGCAGTGAACGGGACGAGCAGTACTTC	CASSERDEQYF
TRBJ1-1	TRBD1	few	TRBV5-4	TGTGCCTGCAATCCAGGGGGGAACACTGAAGCTTTCTTT	CACNPGGNTEAFF
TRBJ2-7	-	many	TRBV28	TGTGCCAGCAGTTTTCAGAACTACGAGCAGTACTTC	CASSFQNYEQYF
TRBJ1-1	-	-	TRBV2	TGTGCCCATCGCAGGGATTATAACACTGAAGCTTTCTTT	CAHRRDYNTEAFF
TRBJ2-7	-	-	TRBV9	TGTGCCAGCAGCGTAGACCCTACTTCTCACGAGCAGTACTTC	CASSVDPTSHEQYF
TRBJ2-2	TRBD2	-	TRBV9	TGTGCCAGCAGAGGGACTAAGAACACCGGGGAGCTGTTTTTT	CASRGTKNTGELFF
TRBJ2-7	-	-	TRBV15	TGTGCCACCAGCAGAGTTCCCCCCCCCGGAGACTACGAGCAGTACTTC	CATSRVPPPGDYEQYF
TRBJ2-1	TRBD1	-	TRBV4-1	TGCGCCAGCAGCCAAGGACAGGGGAAGAATGAGCAGTTCTTC	CASSQGQGKNEQFF
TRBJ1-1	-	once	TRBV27	TGTGCCAGCACCCCACTGGGAGTTCTCGGCGGGTACACTGAAGCTTTCTTT	CASTPLGVLGGYTEAFF
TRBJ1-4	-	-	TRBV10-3	TGTGCCATCAGTTCCGACAGGAGGACTAATGAAAAACTGTTTTTT	CAISSDRRTNEKLFF
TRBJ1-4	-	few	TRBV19	TGTGCCAGTAGTACTTCAACTAATGAAAAACTGTTTTTT	CASSTSTNEKLFF
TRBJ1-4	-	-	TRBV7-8	TGTGCCAGCAGCTTAGCGTCTCAATCTAGGGGGACTAATGAAAAACTGTTTTTT	CASSLASQSRGTNEKLFF
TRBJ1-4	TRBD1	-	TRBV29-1	TGCAGCGTCTCACAGGGGAACGAAAAACTGTTTTTT	CSVSQGNEKLFF
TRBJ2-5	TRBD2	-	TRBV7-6	TGTGCCAGCAGCTTAAGAACTAGCGGGGCCCAAGAGACCCAGTACTTC	CASSLRTSGAQETQYF
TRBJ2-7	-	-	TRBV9	TGTGCCAGCAGCGTAAACAGTCTCGAGCAGTACTTC	CASSVNSLEQYF
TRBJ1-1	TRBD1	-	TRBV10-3	TGTGCCATCAGGGAGGGACAGGGGGCTGAAGCTTTCTTT	CAIREGQGAEAFF
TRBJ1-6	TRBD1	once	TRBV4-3	TGCGCCAGCAGCCAAGATGCGGGACAGGATTATAATTCACCCCTCCACTTT	CASSQDAGQDYNSPLHF
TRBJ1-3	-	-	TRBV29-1	TGCAGCGTTGTTGAGGGGGATCCTGGAAACACCATATATTTT	CSVVEGDPGNTIYF
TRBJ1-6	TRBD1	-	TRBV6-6	TGTGCCAGCAGTTACTCAAACAGGGGAAGCTCACCCCTCCACTTT	CASSYSNRGSSPLHF
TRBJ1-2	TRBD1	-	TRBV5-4	TGTGCCAGCGGCCGACAGGGGTCTAACTATGGCTACACCTTC	CASGRQGSNYGYTF
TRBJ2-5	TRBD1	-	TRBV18	TGTGCCAGCTCACCACCGGACAGGAGAGAGACCCAGTACTTC	CASSPPDRRETQYF
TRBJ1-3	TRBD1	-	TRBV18	TGTGCCAGCTCACCACCGGGACAGGGTGATGGAAACACCATATATTTT	CASSPPGQGDGNTIYF
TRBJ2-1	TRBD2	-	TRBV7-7	TGTGCTAGCAGCCCTAGCGGGGGGGGTCACAATGAGCAGTTCTTC	CASSPSGGGHNEQFF
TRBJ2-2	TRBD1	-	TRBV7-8	TGTGCCAGCAGCCGATCAGGGGGCGTGAGCACCGGGGAGCTGTTTTTT	CASSRSGGVSTGELFF
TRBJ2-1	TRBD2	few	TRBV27	TGTGCCAGCAGACTTAGCGGGGGCCGCTACAATGAGCAGTTCTTC	CASRLSGGRYNEQFF
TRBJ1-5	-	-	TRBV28	TGTGCCAGCAAAGCGGAATTGAATCAGCCCCAGCATTTT	CASKAELNQPQHF
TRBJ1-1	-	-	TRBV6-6	TGTGCCAGCAGTTACCCAGGGAGGGAGACTGAAGCTTTCTTT	CASSYPGRETEAFF
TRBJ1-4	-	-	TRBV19	TGTGCCAGTAGTATCCGGACAGAGGGAGAAGAAAAACTGTTTTTT	CASSIRTEGEEKLFF
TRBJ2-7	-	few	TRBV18	TGTGCCACCGGAGGGACTGAATCCTACGAGCAGTACTTC	CATGGTESYEQYF
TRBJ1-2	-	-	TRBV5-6	TGTGCCAGCAGACCGCTTCTGGGAGATGGCTACACCTTC	CASRPLLGDGYTF
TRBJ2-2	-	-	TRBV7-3	TGTGCCAGCAGCCGGATCCCCGGGGCGAACACCGGGGAGCTGTTTTTT	CASSRIPGANTGELFF
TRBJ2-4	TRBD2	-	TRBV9	TGTGCCAGCAGCGACCCGGTAGCGGGGGGGACCAAAAACATTCAGTACTTC	CASSDPVAGGTKNIQYF
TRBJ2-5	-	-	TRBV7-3	TGTGCCAGCAGCTCCCCGGCGGAGAACCAAGAGACCCAGTACTTC	CASSSPAENQETQYF
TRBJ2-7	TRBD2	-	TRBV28	TGTGCCAGCACCCTTCGGGGGGGCATCTACGAGCAGTACTTC	CASTLRGGIYEQYF
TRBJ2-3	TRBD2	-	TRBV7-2	TGTGCCAGCAGCCTCATAGCGGGGGGGCCCGCAGATACGCAGTATTTT	CASSLIAGGPADTQYF
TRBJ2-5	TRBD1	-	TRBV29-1	TGCAGCGTAAACAAGGGACAGGGACAAGAGACCCAGTACTTC	CSVNKGQGQETQYF
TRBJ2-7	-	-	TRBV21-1	TGTGCCAGCAGCAAACCCCGGACAGCTTCCTACGAGCAGTACTTC	CASSKPRTASYEQYF
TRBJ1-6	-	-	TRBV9	TGTGCCAGCAGCGTCGACAGTTCCCCTCTCTATAATTCACCCCTCCACTTT	CASSVDSSPLYNSPLHF
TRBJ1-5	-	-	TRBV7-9	TGTGCCAGCAGCTTAGCGGGGGGGGCCTGGCATTTT	CASSLAGGAWHF
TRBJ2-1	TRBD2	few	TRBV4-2	TGTGCCAGCAGGCCGGGACTAGCGGGGGGGGGCTCCTACAATGAGCAGTTCTTC	CASRPGLAGGGSYNEQFF
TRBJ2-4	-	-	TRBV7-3	TGTGCCAGCAGCGCTACTTCTTTGCAGGGAGGCGTTCAGTACTTC	CASSATSLQGGVQYF
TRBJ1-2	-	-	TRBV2	TGTGCCAGCAGCATCCGACAGGCTGAATCAAACTTC	CASSIRQAESNF
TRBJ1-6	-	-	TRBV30	TGTGCCTGGTCCCCTGGGGGCAGTTCACCCCTCCACTTT	CAWSPGGSSPLHF
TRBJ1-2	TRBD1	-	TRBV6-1	TGTGCCAGCAGACGGGACCGGGACAGCGAGGGCTACACCTTC	CASRRDRDSEGYTF
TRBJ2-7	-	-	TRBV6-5	TGTGCCAGCAGTCACACGACAGGACTCTCCTACGAGCAGTACTTC	CASSHTTGLSYEQYF
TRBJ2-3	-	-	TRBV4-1	TGCGCCAGCAGCGATAAACAGGGTACAGATACGCAGTATTTT	CASSDKQGTDTQYF